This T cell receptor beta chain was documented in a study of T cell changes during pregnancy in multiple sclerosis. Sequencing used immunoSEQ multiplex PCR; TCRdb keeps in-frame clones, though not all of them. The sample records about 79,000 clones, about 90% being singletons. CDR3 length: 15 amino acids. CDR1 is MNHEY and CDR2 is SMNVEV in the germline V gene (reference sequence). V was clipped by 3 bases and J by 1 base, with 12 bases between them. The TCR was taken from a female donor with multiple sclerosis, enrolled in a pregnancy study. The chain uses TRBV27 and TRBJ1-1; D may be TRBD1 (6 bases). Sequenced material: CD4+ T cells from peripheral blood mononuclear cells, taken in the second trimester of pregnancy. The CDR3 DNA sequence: TGTGCCAGCAGTTTTATGGGGGCGGGGAACACTGAAGCTTTCTTT. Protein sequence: CASSFMGAGNTEAFF.